Each of the 15 T cell receptor beta chains below was sequenced from the same sample in a study of Ad26.COV2.S vaccination and SARS-CoV-2 variants. The treatment denotes: 19 received Ad26.COV2.S at low or high dose, single or two shots; about five received placebo; per-sample allocation not given. Material that was analyzed had been drawn on day 63 after the first vaccine or placebo injection. Here immunoSEQ multiplex PCR was the method, and the copy in TCRdb shows in-frame clones only, minus some. The sample lists roughly 300,000 clones, about 88% occurring once. Source: peripheral blood, taken in a trial of Ad26.COV2.S vaccine versus placebo. These TCRs come from a person aged 18-60 years who received the Ad26.COV2.S COVID-19 vaccine or a placebo.

This sequence joins TRBV27 and TRBJ2-2; weak D call: TRBD1 (5 bases). The CDR3 length is 15 residues. Trimming took off 3 bases at V and 5 bases at J, with 13 bases between the two ends. Germline V gene sequence: CDR1 MNHEY, CDR2 SMNVEV (reference sequence). CDR3 nucleotides: TGTGCCAGCAGTTTCGGGCAGGGTGGGACCGGGGAGCTGTTTTTT. Encoded protein: CASSFGQGGTGELFF.

The chain has TRBV6-6 and TRBJ1-2; tentatively, D is TRBD1 (6 bases). The CDR3 has 15 amino acids. CDR1 and CDR2 (germline): MNHNY, SVGAGI (reference sequence). Trimming stripped 2 bases from V and 3 bases from J, with 13 bases between. The DNA of the CDR3 is TGTGCCAGCAGTTACCCCGGACAGTCCCACTATGGCTACACCTTC. Residues: CASSYPGQSHYGYTF.

CDR3 DNA: TGCAGCGCCCGGACCTTTACGGGTGAGCAGTTCTTC. Translated: CSARTFTGEQFF. This sequence joins TRBV29-1 and TRBJ2-1; D unclear. The V gene's germline CDR1 is SQVTM and CDR2 ANQGSEA. CDR3 length: 12 residues. The V end was cut by 7 bases, the J end by 9 bases, with 16 bases between.

This chain connects TRBV3-1 (or the pseudogene TRBV3-2) to TRBJ1-1, with D possibly matching TRBD1 (5 bases). Germline CDR1 and CDR2: LGHDT and YNNKEL (reference sequence). Trimming pared 3 bases from V and 4 bases from J, leaving 15 bases between. CDR3 length equals 15 residues. CDR3 in DNA: TGTGCCAGCAGCCATACTGACAGTTGGAGCACTGAAGCTTTCTTT. Translation: CASSHTDSWSTEAFF.

The V gene is TRBV6-5, the J gene TRBJ1-6, with D unclear. Trimming removed 4 bases at V and 7 bases at J, with 11 bases between. The CDR3 contains 14 residues. CDR1 is MNHEY, CDR2 SVGAGI, per germline. CDR3 protein: CASSWNPQNSPLHF. The CDR3 DNA sequence: TGTGCCAGCAGTTGGAACCCCCAAAATTCACCCCTCCACTTT.

The rearrangement uses TRBV3-1 (or the pseudogene TRBV3-2) and TRBJ2-2; 10 bases agree with TRBD2. J gave up 7 bases and V 4 bases, and 9 bases lay outside the gene matches. CDR1 and CDR2 (germline): LGHDT, YNNKEL (reference sequence). The CDR3 contains 16 residues. CDR3 protein: CASSLRGTSGVGELFF. The CDR3 DNA is TGTGCCAGCAGCCTGCGGGGTACTAGCGGGGTCGGGGAGCTGTTTTTT.

The V gene is TRBV15, the J gene TRBJ1-1; 9 bases match TRBD1. This CDR3 contains 15 residues. The J segment lost 4 bases and the V segment lost 4 bases, leaving 7 bases of the junction unmatched. The germline CDR1 and CDR2 sequences are LNHNV and YYDKDF (reference sequence). CDR3 coding DNA: TGTGCCACCAGCACCGGGACAGGGCGAGGCACTGAAGCTTTCTTT. Its translation is CATSTGTGRGTEAFF.

This clone was seen a single time. The chain combines TRBV5-8 with TRBJ2-1; 9 bases agree with TRBD2. CDR3 length equals 14 residues. The junction had 3 bases not matched to a gene; V was cut back by 4 bases and J by 4 bases. Germline V CDR1 and CDR2: SGHTS, YDEGEE. In DNA form, the CDR3 reads TGTGCCAGCAGCCGGGGACTAGCTTACAATGAGCAGTTCTTC. This translates into CASSRGLAYNEQFF.

This clone has only one observation. The genes are TRBV6-5 and TRBJ2-7; tentative D call: TRBD2 (7 bases). Trimming removed 2 bases from V and 3 bases from J, with 8 bases in between. The CDR3 length is 13 residues. Germline V lookup: CDR1 MNHEY, CDR2 SVGAGI. The CDR3 loop is CASSYRGGYEQYF. The CDR3 DNA sequence: TGTGCCAGCAGTTACAGGGGGGGCTACGAGCAGTACTTC.

This sequence joins TRBV2 and TRBJ1-2; D gene unclear. The CDR3 is 15 amino acids. Trimming removed 6 bases at V and 0 bases at J, with 14 bases between. Germline lookup yields CDR1 SNHLY and CDR2 FYNNEI. CDR3 DNA: TGTGCCAGCAGCCCTACAACCCCAGCTAACTATGGCTACACCTTC. Protein product: CASSPTTPANYGYTF.

The rearrangement uses TRBV29-1 and TRBJ1-2; tentatively, D is TRBD1 (6 bases). Trimming took off 4 bases at V and 1 base at J, with 13 bases between the two ends. The germline V gene encodes CDR1 SQVTM and CDR2 ANQGSEA. The CDR3 has 14 amino acids. The chain's CDR3 is CSVVRGAGNYGYTF. Written as DNA, the CDR3 is TGCAGCGTTGTGCGGGGGGCCGGTAACTATGGCTACACCTTC.

The V and J genes are TRBV2 and TRBJ1-4; 12 bases are a match to TRBD1. V lost 6 bases, J lost 7 bases, and 3 bases stayed unmatched. The CDR3 length is 14 residues. Germline values: CDR1 SNHLY, CDR2 FYNNEI. Here the CDR3 reads CASRGTGGFEKLFF. The CDR3 bases are TGTGCCAGCAGGGGGACAGGGGGCTTTGAAAAACTGTTTTTT.

V and J are TRBV30 and TRBJ1-5; D is uncertain. The CDR3 is 14 amino acids. Trimming removed 8 bases at V and 2 bases at J, with 16 bases between. Germline V gene sequence: CDR1 GTSNPN, CDR2 SVGIG (reference sequence). The CDR3 protein is CALSPAARNQPQHF. CDR3 nucleotide sequence: TGTGCCCTTTCCCCGGCAGCTCGCAATCAGCCCCAGCATTTT.

The chain carries TRBV19 and TRBJ1-1; 8 bases line up with TRBD1. Germline CDR1 reads LNHDA; CDR2 reads SQIVND (reference sequence). Trimming at V came to 7 bases and at J to 10 bases, leaving 5 bases not matched to a gene. This CDR3 spans 11 amino acids. CDR3 sequence reads: CASTSDRGAFF. As DNA, the CDR3 is TGTGCCAGTACCAGCGACAGGGGAGCTTTCTTT.

The rearrangement uses TRBV7-8 and TRBJ2-1; D ambiguous. Germline CDR1 SGHVS, CDR2 FQNEAQ. V lost 3 bases, J lost 2 bases, and 5 bases lay in between. This CDR3 has 13 amino acids. In DNA form, the CDR3 reads TGTGCCAGCAGCTTCCCCCCCTACAATGAGCAGTTCTTC. This sequence encodes CASSFPPYNEQFF.